Here is one TCR beta chain with its context. As yet, its antigen is unknown. Repertoires were generated with immunoSEQ multiplex PCR, while TCRdb's copy carries only in-frame clones and drops some. Here the sample spans just over 150,000 clones, 90% being singletons. The junction had 5 bases not matched to a gene; V was cut back by 6 bases and J by 6 bases. The CDR3 consists of 13 residues. Germline V gene lookup returns CDR1 SGHTA and CDR2 FQGNSA. The data are from a study of T cell responses to AZD1222 COVID-19 vaccine. Findings and limits, study-wide: AZD1222 recipients seropositive at baseline numbered only 6 or 7. Among spike-specific TCRs, nearly half reportedly target unmutated variant regions. Scientists sampled the repertoires only once the peak T cell response had passed.

This receptor was obtained from an adult in good health. The chain combines TRBV7-2 with TRBJ1-2; 9 bases fit TRBD1. The specimen was peripheral blood, collected on day 0 of AZD1222 vaccination. The DNA of the CDR3 is TGTGCCAGCAGGCTACAGGGGGCAAATGGCTACACCTTC. This gives the protein CASRLQGANGYTF.